The next 3 T cell receptor beta chains were all read from a single sample in a study of shared clonotypes between healthy human individuals. The repertoire was sequenced with immunoSEQ multiplex PCR; TCRdb's copy has only in-frame clones and lacks some. The sample shows roughly 590,000 clones, around 95% of them seen only once. CD45RO negativity and positive selection for CCR7 defined naive CD8 cells, a population that excluded terminally differentiated effector memory CD45RA+ cells. Material: naive CD8+ T cells sorted from blood. These receptors all come from a woman in her 30s in good health.

The chain employs TRBV9 and TRBJ2-7; D not resolved. CDR1 is SGDLS and CDR2 is YYNGEE in the germline V gene. The CDR3 extends over 13 amino acids. The V and J ends lost 2 bases and 9 bases respectively, with 15 bases between them. The CDR3 spells CASSVADGSGQYF. CDR3 nucleotides: TGTGCCAGCAGCGTGGCAGACGGATCGGGGCAGTACTTC.

This clone showed up just once. This chain joins TRBV27 and TRBJ2-3; D gene unclear. Deletions cut 3 bases from V and 2 bases from J, with 6 bases between. CDR3 length equals 13 residues. In germline, CDR1 is MNHEY, CDR2 SMNVEV (reference sequence). The CDR3 loop is CASSLRNTDTQYF. DNA of the CDR3: TGTGCCAGCAGTTTGCGGAACACAGATACGCAGTATTTT.

The chain carries TRBV19 and TRBJ1-1, with a weak D call TRBD1 (5 bases). Germline V gene sequence: CDR1 LNHDA, CDR2 SQIVND (reference sequence). The CDR3 totals 11 residues. Trimming cost V 9 bases and J 9 bases, with 14 bases left between them. CDR3 in DNA: TGTGCCAGCGCCGGGGGGTGGCAAGCTTTCTTT. The encoded protein is CASAGGWQAFF.